Listed below are T cell receptor beta chains from one sample, sequenced in a study of immune evolution from preneoplasia to lung adenocarcinoma. TCRdb's table, derived via immunoSEQ multiplex PCR, lists solely in-frame clones and lacks some. This sample has about 2,500 clones; 80% to 90% occur once, and the top ten carry 2% to 2.5%. The sequencing input was FFPE atypical adenomatous hyperplasia tissue from the lung. The receptors stem from a person aged 70 to 80 with lung adenocarcinoma. Each CDR3 is given with its conserved first and last residue. D genes are given only for firm matches. Not every row has a clone size; where given, it reads once, few, many or a size class.

CDR3: CASREGLAGIYYEQYF; DNA: TGTGCCAGCAGGGAGGGACTAGCGGGAATCTACTACGAGCAGTACTTC; size: .; V: TRBV2; J: TRBJ2-7; D: TRBD2
CDR3: CASSEGGGGYGYTF; DNA: TGTGCCAGCAGTGAAGGAGGGGGCGGCTATGGCTACACCTTC; size: .; V: TRBV6-1; J: TRBJ1-2; D: TRBD1
CDR3: CASSLERRDYNEQFF; DNA: TGCGCCAGCAGCTTGGAGCGACGAGACTACAATGAGCAGTTCTTC; size: .; V: TRBV5-1; J: TRBJ2-1; D: .
CDR3: CASSYSIGTEAFF; DNA: TGTGCCAGCAGTTACTCGATAGGAACTGAAGCTTTCTTT; size: .; V: TRBV6-6; J: TRBJ1-1; D: .
CDR3: CASSLLGLAGGPGEQFF; DNA: TGCGCCAGCAGCTTGTTGGGTCTAGCGGGAGGGCCCGGTGAGCAGTTCTTC; size: .; V: TRBV5-1; J: TRBJ2-1; D: TRBD2
CDR3: CAWSAGDYGYTF; DNA: TGTGCCTGGAGTGCAGGGGACTATGGCTACACCTTC; size: once; V: TRBV30; J: TRBJ1-2; D: .
CDR3: CAISPGGRTDTQYF; DNA: TGTGCCATCAGTCCAGGGGGACGGACAGATACGCAGTATTTT; size: .; V: TRBV10-3; J: TRBJ2-3; D: TRBD1
CDR3: CASSWGRGLNNEQFF; DNA: TGTGCCAGCAGCTGGGGGCGGGGGCTGAACAATGAGCAGTTCTTC; size: .; V: TRBV11-3; J: TRBJ2-1; D: .
CDR3: CASSPRTGGQPQHF; DNA: TGTGCCAGCTCACCACGGACAGGGGGTCAGCCCCAGCATTTT; size: .; V: TRBV18; J: TRBJ1-5; D: TRBD1
CDR3: CSFIKGKNTEAFF; DNA: TGCAGCTTCATCAAGGGGAAAAACACTGAAGCTTTCTTT; size: .; V: TRBV29-1; J: TRBJ1-1; D: .
CDR3: CASSIVIRGEQYF; DNA: TGTGCCAGTAGTATAGTCATCAGGGGGGAGCAGTACTTC; size: .; V: TRBV19; J: TRBJ2-7; D: TRBD1
CDR3: CAISDSRHGVSYEQYF; DNA: TGTGCCATCAGTGACTCAAGACATGGGGTATCCTACGAGCAGTACTTC; size: .; V: TRBV10-3; J: TRBJ2-7; D: .
CDR3: CASSYEYRSAYEQYF; DNA: TGTGCCAGCAGTTACGAGTACAGGTCAGCCTACGAGCAGTACTTC; size: .; V: TRBV6-5; J: TRBJ2-7; D: .
CDR3: CASSLKRNTEAFF; DNA: TGTGCCAGCAGCTTAAAGAGGAACACTGAAGCTTTCTTT; size: .; V: TRBV11-2; J: TRBJ1-1; D: .
CDR3: CASSFVSGGGDTQYF; DNA: TGTGCCAGCAGCTTTGTGTCGGGAGGAGGCGATACGCAGTATTTT; size: .; V: TRBV7-2; J: TRBJ2-3; D: TRBD2
CDR3: CASSIETGLSQPQHF; DNA: TGTGCCAGTAGTATAGAGACAGGTCTCAGTCAGCCCCAGCATTTT; size: .; V: TRBV19; J: TRBJ1-5; D: .
CDR3: CASKTGTPSDTQYF; DNA: TGCGCCAGCAAAACCGGGACACCTTCAGATACGCAGTATTTT; size: .; V: TRBV5-1; J: TRBJ2-3; D: .
CDR3: CASSRTSQYEQYF; DNA: TGTGCCAGCAGCCGGACTTCTCAATACGAGCAGTACTTC; size: .; V: TRBV6-5; J: TRBJ2-7; D: .
CDR3: CASSQDPGGTSTDTQYF; DNA: TGTGCCAGCAGCCAAGATCCGGGGGGGACTAGCACAGATACGCAGTATTTT; size: few; V: TRBV14; J: TRBJ2-3; D: TRBD2
CDR3: CASSLVLNEQFF; DNA: TGCGCCAGCAGCTTGGTTCTGAATGAGCAGTTCTTC; size: few; V: TRBV5-1; J: TRBJ2-1; D: .
CDR3: CASSQGLADYNEQFF; DNA: TGTGCCAGCAGCCAGGGACTAGCGGACTACAATGAGCAGTTCTTC; size: .; V: TRBV4-2; J: TRBJ2-1; D: TRBD2
CDR3: CASSNREPTDTQYF; DNA: TGTGCCAGCAGCAACAGGGAACCCACAGATACGCAGTATTTT; size: .; V: TRBV21-1; J: TRBJ2-3; D: .
CDR3: CASSLGPGYEQYF; DNA: TGCGCCAGCAGCTTGGGCCCGGGGTACGAGCAGTACTTC; size: .; V: TRBV5-1; J: TRBJ2-7; D: .
CDR3: CASSKTGSNTEAFF; DNA: TGTGCCAGCAGCAAGACAGGTTCCAACACTGAAGCTTTCTTT; size: .; V: TRBV7-9; J: TRBJ1-1; D: .
CDR3: CATSRGTSGTDTQYF; DNA: TGTGCCACCAGCAGAGGGACTAGCGGCACAGATACGCAGTATTTT; size: .; V: TRBV15; J: TRBJ2-3; D: TRBD2
CDR3: CASSLGDRASNYGYTF; DNA: TGCGCCAGCAGCTTGGGGGACAGGGCATCTAACTATGGCTACACCTTC; size: .; V: TRBV5-1; J: TRBJ1-2; D: TRBD1
CDR3: CASREGAQNIQYF; DNA: TGTGCCAGCAGGGAGGGGGCCCAAAACATTCAGTACTTC; size: .; V: TRBV6-6; J: TRBJ2-4; D: .
CDR3: CASSGPTYNEQFF; DNA: TGTGCCAGCAGCGGGCCCACCTACAATGAGCAGTTCTTC; size: .; V: TRBV11-1; J: TRBJ2-1; D: .
CDR3: CASSPSRQTLNTEAFF; DNA: TGTGCCAGCAGCCCGTCACGACAAACCTTGAACACTGAAGCTTTCTTT; size: .; V: TRBV5-5; J: TRBJ1-1; D: .
CDR3: CASSLRDYQPQHF; DNA: TGTGCCAGCAGTTTACGGGATTATCAGCCCCAGCATTTT; size: .; V: TRBV27; J: TRBJ1-5; D: .
CDR3: CASSPPSAGVGGQYF; DNA: TGTGCCAGCAGCCCCCCTTCTGCGGGAGTGGGTGGGCAGTACTTC; size: once; V: TRBV28; J: TRBJ2-7; D: TRBD2
CDR3: CASSSGLDAGELFF; DNA: TGTGCCAGCAGTTCGGGACTAGATGCCGGGGAGCTGTTTTTT; size: .; V: TRBV28; J: TRBJ2-2; D: TRBD2
CDR3: CASSWGTGWTGELFF; DNA: TGTGCCAGCAGTTGGGGGACAGGGTGGACCGGGGAGCTGTTTTTT; size: .; V: TRBV2; J: TRBJ2-2; D: TRBD1
CDR3: CSVVTQLGDTEAFF; DNA: TGCAGCGTTGTTACACAGCTAGGAGACACTGAAGCTTTCTTT; size: .; V: TRBV29-1; J: TRBJ1-1; D: .
CDR3: CASSLRTAAYEQYF; DNA: TGTGCCAGCAGTCTCCGGACTGCCGCCTACGAGCAGTACTTC; size: .; V: TRBV27; J: TRBJ2-7; D: .
CDR3: CASSLNMNPGEQFF; DNA: TGTGCCAGCAGCTTGAATATGAACCCCGGTGAGCAGTTCTTC; size: .; V: TRBV5-4; J: TRBJ2-1; D: .
CDR3: CASSIVGTDNQPQHF; DNA: TGTGCCAGTAGTATAGTCGGGACAGACAATCAGCCCCAGCATTTT; size: .; V: TRBV19; J: TRBJ1-5; D: TRBD1
CDR3: CASSWGGTSTDTQYF; DNA: TGTGCCAGCAGCTGGGGCGGGACTAGCACAGATACGCAGTATTTT; size: few; V: TRBV11-3; J: TRBJ2-3; D: .
CDR3: CASSPRDSSYNEQFF; DNA: TGTGCCAGCAGCCCGCGGGACTCCTCCTACAATGAGCAGTTCTTC; size: .; V: TRBV7-3; J: TRBJ2-1; D: .
CDR3: CASSPGTGGDYEQYF; DNA: TGCGCCAGCAGCCCAGGGACAGGGGGCGACTACGAGCAGTACTTC; size: .; V: TRBV4-1; J: TRBJ2-7; D: TRBD1
CDR3: CSVLNWGSSNEQFF; DNA: TGCAGCGTTTTAAACTGGGGCAGCTCCAATGAGCAGTTCTTC; size: .; V: TRBV29-1; J: TRBJ2-1; D: .
CDR3: CASSRGRENTEAFF; DNA: TGTGCCAGCAGCCGGGGACGGGAAAACACTGAAGCTTTCTTT; size: once; V: TRBV7-9; J: TRBJ1-1; D: .
CDR3: CASSPRMSSTDTQYF; DNA: TGTGCCAGCAGCCCCAGGATGTCTAGCACAGATACGCAGTATTTT; size: .; V: TRBV6-5; J: TRBJ2-3; D: .
CDR3: CASRRGSDRGYEQYF; DNA: TGTGCCAGCAGGAGAGGGAGTGACAGGGGCTACGAGCAGTACTTC; size: .; V: TRBV2; J: TRBJ2-7; D: TRBD1
CDR3: CASSHYRMEGETQYF; DNA: TGTGCCAGCTCACACTATCGGATGGAGGGAGAGACCCAGTACTTC; size: .; V: TRBV18; J: TRBJ2-5; D: .
CDR3: CASSAREGRVGELFF; DNA: TGTGCCAGCAGCGCTCGGGAGGGCCGAGTCGGGGAGCTGTTTTTT; size: .; V: TRBV9; J: TRBJ2-2; D: TRBD2
CDR3: CASSPQNGGTEQFF; DNA: TGTGCCAGCAGCCCCCAAAACGGAGGGACTGAGCAGTTCTTC; size: .; V: TRBV7-9; J: TRBJ2-1; D: .
CDR3: CASSPSGNMNTEAFF; DNA: TGTGCCAGCAGCCCCTCGGGAAATATGAACACTGAAGCTTTCTTT; size: .; V: TRBV7-9; J: TRBJ1-1; D: .
CDR3: CASSDKFSGNTIYF; DNA: TGTGCCAGCAGTGATAAGTTCTCTGGAAACACCATATATTTT; size: .; V: TRBV6-5; J: TRBJ1-3; D: .
CDR3: CASMGGRHEQYF; DNA: TGTGCCAGTATGGGGGGGAGACACGAGCAGTACTTC; size: .; V: TRBV19; J: TRBJ2-7; D: TRBD2
CDR3: CASSQGLYNYGYTF; DNA: TGTGCCAGCAGCCAAGGACTCTATAACTATGGCTACACCTTC; size: .; V: TRBV4-2; J: TRBJ1-2; D: .
CDR3: CASSPYGADSYNEQFF; DNA: TGTGCCAGCAGCCCCTATGGAGCGGACTCCTACAATGAGCAGTTCTTC; size: few; V: TRBV7-6; J: TRBJ2-1; D: .